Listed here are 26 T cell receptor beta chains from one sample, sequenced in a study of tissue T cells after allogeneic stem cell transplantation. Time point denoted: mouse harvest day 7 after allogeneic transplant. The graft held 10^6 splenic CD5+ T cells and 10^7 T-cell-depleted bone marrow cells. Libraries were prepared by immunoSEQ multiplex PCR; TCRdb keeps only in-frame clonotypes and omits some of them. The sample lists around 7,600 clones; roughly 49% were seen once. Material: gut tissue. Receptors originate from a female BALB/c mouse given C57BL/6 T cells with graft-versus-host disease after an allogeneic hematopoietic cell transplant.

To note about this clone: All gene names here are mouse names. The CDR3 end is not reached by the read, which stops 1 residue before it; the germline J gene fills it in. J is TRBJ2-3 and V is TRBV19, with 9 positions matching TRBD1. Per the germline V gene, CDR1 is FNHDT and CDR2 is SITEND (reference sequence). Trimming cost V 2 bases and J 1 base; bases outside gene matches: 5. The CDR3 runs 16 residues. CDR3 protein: CASSMDRGGGAETLYF. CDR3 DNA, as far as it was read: TGTGCCAGCAGTATGGACAGGGGAGGGGGTGCAGAAACGCTGTAT.

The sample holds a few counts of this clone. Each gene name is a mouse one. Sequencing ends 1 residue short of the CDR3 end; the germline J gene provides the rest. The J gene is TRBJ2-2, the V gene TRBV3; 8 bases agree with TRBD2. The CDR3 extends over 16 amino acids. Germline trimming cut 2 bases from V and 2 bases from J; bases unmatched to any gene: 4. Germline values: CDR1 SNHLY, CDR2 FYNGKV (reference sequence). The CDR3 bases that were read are TGTGCCAGCAGCTTATTATTGGGGGGGAACACCGGGCAGCTCTAC. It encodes CASSLLLGGNTGQLY. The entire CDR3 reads CASSLLLGGNTGQLYF.

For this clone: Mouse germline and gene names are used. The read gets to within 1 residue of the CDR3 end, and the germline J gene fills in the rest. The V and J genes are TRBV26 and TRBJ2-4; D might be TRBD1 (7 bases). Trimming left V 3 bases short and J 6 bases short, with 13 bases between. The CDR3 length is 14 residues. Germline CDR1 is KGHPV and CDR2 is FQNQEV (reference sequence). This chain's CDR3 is CASSLEGAWNTLYF. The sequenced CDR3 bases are TGTGCCAGCAGTCTAGAGGGGGCATGGAACACCTTGTAC.

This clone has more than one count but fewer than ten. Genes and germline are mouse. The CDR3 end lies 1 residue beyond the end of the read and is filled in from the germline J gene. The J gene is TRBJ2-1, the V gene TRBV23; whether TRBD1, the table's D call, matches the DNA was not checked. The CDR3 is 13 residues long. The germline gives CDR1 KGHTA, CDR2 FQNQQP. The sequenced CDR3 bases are TGCTCCAGCGTAGACAGTAACTATGCTGAGCAGTTC. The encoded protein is CSSVDSNYAEQF. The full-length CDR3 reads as CSSVDSNYAEQFF.

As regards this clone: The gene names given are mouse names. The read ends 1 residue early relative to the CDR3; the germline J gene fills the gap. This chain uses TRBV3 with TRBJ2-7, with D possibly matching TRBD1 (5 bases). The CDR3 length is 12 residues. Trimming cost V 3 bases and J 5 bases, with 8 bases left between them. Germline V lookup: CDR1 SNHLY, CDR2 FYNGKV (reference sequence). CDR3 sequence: CASSFPRDEQYF. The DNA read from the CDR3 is TGTGCCAGCAGCTTCCCCAGGGATGAACAGTAC.

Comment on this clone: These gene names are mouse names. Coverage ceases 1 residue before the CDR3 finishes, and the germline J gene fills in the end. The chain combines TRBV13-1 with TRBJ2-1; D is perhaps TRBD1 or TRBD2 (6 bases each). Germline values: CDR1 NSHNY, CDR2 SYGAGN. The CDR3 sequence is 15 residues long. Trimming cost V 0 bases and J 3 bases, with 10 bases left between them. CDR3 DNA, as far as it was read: TGTGCCAGCAGTGATGTGGGGGCGCGCTATGCTGAGCAGTTC. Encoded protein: CASSDVGARYAEQF. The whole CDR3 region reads CASSDVGARYAEQFF.

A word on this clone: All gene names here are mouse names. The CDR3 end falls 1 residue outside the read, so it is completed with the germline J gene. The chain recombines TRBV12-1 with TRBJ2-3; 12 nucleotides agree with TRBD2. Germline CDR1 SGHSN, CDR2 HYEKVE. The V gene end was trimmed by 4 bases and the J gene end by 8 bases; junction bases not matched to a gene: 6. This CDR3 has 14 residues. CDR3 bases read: TGTGCCAGCTCCTCCGGGACTGGGGGGAGAACGCTGTAT. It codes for CASSSGTGGRTLY. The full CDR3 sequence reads CASSSGTGGRTLYF.

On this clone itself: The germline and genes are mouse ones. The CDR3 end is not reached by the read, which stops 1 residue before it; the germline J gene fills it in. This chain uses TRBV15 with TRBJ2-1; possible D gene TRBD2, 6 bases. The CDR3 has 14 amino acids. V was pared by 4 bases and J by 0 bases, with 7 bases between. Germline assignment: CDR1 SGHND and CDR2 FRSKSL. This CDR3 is CASSSWGNYAEQFF. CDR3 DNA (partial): TGTGCCAGCAGTTCCTGGGGTAACTATGCTGAGCAGTTC. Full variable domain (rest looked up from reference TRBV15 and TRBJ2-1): DAGVTQTPRHEVAEKGQTIILKCEPVSGHNDLFWYRQTKIQGLELLSYFRSKSLMEDGGAFKDRFKAEMLNSSFSTLKIQPTEPKDSAVYLCASSSWGNYAEQFFGPGTRLTVL.

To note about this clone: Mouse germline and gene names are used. CDR3 DNA, as far as it was read: TGTGGTGCTAGGGACTGGGGGGGCTATGAACAGTAC. Protein product: CGARDWGGYEQY. Given in full, the CDR3 is CGARDWGGYEQYF. The chain links TRBV20 to TRBJ2-7; 9 bases are a match to TRBD2. Coverage ceases 1 residue before the CDR3 finishes, and the germline J gene fills in the end. This CDR3 is built from 13 residues. Germline CDR1 reads GFQATS; CDR2 reads STVNSAI. J was trimmed by 3 bases and V by 0 bases; bases with no gene match: 0.

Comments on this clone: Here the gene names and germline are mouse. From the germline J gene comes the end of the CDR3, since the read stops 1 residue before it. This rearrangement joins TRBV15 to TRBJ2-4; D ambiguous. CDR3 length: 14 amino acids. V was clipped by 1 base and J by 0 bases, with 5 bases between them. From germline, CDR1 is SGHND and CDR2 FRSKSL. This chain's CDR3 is CASSLGVSQNTLYF. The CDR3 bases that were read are TGTGCCAGCAGTTTAGGGGTTAGTCAAAACACCTTGTAC.

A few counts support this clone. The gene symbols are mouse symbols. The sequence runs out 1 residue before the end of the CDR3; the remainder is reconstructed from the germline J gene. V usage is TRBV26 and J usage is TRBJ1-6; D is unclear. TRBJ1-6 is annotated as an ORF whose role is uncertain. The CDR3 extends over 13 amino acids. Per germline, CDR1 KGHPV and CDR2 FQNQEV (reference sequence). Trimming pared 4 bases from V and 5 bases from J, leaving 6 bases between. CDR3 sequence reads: CASSQQNNSPLYF. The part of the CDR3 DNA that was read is TGTGCCAGCAGTCAGCAAAATAATTCGCCCCTCTAC.

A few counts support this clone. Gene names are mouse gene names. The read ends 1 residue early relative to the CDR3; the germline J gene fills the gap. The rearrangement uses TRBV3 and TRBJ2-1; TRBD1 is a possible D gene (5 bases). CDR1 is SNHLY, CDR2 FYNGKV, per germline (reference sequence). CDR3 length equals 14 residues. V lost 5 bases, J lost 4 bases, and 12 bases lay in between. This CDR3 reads CASSPRQKYAEQFF. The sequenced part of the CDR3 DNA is TGTGCCAGCAGCCCGCGACAGAAATATGCTGAGCAGTTC.

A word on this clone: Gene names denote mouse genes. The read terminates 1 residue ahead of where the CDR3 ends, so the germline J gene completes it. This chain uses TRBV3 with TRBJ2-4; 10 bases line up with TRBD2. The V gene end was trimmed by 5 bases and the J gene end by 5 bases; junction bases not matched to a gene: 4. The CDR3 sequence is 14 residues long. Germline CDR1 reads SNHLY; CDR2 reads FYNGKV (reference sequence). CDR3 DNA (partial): TGTGCCAGCAGCAAGGACTGGGGGAGAAACACCTTGTAC. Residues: CASSKDWGRNTLY. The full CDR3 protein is CASSKDWGRNTLYF.

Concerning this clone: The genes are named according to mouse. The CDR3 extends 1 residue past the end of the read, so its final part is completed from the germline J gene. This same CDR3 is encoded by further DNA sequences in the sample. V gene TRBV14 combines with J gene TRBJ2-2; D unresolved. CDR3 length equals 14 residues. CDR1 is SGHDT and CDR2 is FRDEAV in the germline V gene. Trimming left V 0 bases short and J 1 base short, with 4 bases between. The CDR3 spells CASSFWGNTGQLYF. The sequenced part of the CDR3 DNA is TGTGCCAGCAGTTTCTGGGGAAACACCGGGCAGCTCTAC.

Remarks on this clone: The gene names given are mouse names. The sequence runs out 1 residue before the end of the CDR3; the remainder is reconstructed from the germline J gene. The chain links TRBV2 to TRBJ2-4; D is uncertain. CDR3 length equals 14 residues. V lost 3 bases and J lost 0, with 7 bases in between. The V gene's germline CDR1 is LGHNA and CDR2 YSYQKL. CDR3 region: CASSQLGSQNTLYF. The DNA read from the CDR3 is TGTGCCAGCAGCCAGTTGGGTAGTCAAAACACCTTGTAC.

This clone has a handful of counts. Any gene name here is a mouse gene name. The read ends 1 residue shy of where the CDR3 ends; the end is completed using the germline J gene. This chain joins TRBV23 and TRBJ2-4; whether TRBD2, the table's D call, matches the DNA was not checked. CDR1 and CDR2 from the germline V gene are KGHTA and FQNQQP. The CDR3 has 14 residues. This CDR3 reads CSSSQSGGEFTLYF. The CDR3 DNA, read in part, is TGCTCCAGCAGTCAATCTGGGGGGGAATTCACCTTGTAC.

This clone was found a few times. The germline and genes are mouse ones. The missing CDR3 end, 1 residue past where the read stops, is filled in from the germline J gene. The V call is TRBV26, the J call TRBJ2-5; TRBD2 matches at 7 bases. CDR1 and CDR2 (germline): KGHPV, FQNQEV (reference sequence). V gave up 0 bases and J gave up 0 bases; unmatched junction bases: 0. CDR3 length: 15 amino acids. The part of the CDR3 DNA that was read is TGTGCCAGCAGTCTGTCGGGGGGGAACCAAGACACCCAGTAC. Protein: CASSLSGGNQDTQY. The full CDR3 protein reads CASSLSGGNQDTQYF.

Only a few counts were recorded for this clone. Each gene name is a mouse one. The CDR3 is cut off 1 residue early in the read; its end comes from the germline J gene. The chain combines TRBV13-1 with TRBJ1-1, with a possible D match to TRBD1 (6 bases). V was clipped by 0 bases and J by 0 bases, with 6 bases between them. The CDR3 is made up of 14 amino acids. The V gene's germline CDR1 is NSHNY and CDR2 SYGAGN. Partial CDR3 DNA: TGTGCCAGCAGTGATGGACAGGCAAACACAGAAGTCTTC. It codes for CASSDGQANTEVF. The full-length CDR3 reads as CASSDGQANTEVFF.

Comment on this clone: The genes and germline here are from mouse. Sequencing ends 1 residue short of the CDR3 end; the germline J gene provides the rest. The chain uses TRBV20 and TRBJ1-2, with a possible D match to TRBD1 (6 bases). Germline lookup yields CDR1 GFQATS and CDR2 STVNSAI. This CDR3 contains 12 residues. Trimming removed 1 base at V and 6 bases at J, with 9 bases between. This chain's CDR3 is CGARVQGPDYTF. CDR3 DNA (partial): TGTGGTGCTAGGGTACAGGGACCCGACTACACC.

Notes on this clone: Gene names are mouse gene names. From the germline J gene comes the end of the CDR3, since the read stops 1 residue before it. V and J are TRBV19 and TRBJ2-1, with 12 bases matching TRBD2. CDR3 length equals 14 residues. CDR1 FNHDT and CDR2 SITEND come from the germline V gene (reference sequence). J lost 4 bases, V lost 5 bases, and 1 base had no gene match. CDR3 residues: CASRGLGGYAEQFF. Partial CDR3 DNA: TGTGCCAGCAGAGGACTGGGGGGGTATGCTGAGCAGTTC. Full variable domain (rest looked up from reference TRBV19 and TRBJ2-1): GGIITQTPKFLIGQEGQKLTLKCQQNFNHDTMYWYRQDSGKGLRLIYYSITENDLQKGDLSEGYDASREKKSSFSLTVTSAQKNEMAVFLCASRGLGGYAEQFFGPGTRLTVL.

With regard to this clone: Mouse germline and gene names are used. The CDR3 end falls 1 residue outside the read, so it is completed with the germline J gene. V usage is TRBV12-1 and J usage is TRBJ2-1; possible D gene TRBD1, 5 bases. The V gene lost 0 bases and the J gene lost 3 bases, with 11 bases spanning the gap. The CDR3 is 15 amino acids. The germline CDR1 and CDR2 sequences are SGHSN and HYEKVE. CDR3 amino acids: CASSLDPGSYAEQFF. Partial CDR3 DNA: TGTGCCAGCTCTCTCGACCCAGGGTCCTATGCTGAGCAGTTC.

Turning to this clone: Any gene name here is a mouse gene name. The CDR3 sequence: CASADRVEQYF. The sequenced part of the CDR3 DNA is TGTGCCAGCGCCGACAGGGTTGAACAGTAC. The genes are TRBV13-2 and TRBJ2-7; 7 bases align to TRBD1. The DNA ends 1 residue before the CDR3 does, and the rest of the CDR3 is filled in from the germline J gene. CDR3 length: 11 amino acids. V trimming: 6 bases; J trimming: 6 bases; junction bases outside the gene matches: 3. The germline V gene has CDR1 NNHNN and CDR2 SYGAGS (reference sequence).

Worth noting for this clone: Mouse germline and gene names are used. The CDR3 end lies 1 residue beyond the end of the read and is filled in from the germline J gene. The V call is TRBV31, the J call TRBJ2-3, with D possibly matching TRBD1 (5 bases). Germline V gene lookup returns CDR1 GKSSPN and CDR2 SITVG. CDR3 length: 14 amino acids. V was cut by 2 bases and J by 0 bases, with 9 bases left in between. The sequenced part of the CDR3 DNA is TGTGCCTGGAGTAGGACACCTAGTGCAGAAACGCTGTAT. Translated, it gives CAWSRTPSAETLY. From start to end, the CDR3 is CAWSRTPSAETLYF.

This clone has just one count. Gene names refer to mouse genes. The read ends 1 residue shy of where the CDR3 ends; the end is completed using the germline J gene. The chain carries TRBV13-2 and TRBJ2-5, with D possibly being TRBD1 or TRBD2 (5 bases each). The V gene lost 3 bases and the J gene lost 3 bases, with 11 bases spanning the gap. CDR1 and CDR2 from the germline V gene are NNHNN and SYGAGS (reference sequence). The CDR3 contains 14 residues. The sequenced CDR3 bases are TGTGCCAGCGGTGCCCCGGGACGTCAAGACACCCAGTAC. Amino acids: CASGAPGRQDTQY. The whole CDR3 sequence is CASGAPGRQDTQYF.

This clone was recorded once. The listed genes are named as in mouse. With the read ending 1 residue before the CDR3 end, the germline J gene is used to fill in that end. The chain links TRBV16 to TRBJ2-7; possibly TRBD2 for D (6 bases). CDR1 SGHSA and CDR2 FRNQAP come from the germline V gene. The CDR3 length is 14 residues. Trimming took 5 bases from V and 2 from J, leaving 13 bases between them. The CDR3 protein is CASSQGLSPYEQYF. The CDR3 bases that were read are TGTGCAAGCAGCCAAGGACTGTCCCCCTATGAACAGTAC.

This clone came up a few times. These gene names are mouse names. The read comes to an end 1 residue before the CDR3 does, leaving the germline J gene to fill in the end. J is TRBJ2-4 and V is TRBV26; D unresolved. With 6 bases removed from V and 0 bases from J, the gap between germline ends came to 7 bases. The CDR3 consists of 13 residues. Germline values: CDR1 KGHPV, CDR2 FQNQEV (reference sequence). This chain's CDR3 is CASSGPSQNTLYF. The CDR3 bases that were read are TGTGCCAGCAGCGGGCCTAGTCAAAACACCTTGTAC.